The rows below give T cell receptor beta chains drawn from one sample of a study of blood T cell repertoires in COVID-19. Profiled with immunoSEQ multiplex PCR; TCRdb holds only in-frame clones, not every one. The profile shows 280,000 or so clones, roughly 85% of them singletons. The sample comprised peripheral blood. These receptor sequences come from a human donor in a cohort sampled during active COVID-19. CDR3s include the opening cysteine and the closing phenylalanine or tryptophan. D genes are given only for firm matches. Some rows mark clone size as missing; the rest say once, few, many or name a class of expanded clone.

CDR3 protein: CASSPGSGRALNEQFF
CDR3 DNA: TGCGCCAGCAGCCCAGGTAGCGGGAGGGCCTTAAATGAGCAGTTCTTC
D gene: TRBD2
J gene: TRBJ2-1
clone size: -
V gene: TRBV5-1

CDR3 protein: CASRRQGGYTF
CDR3 DNA: TGTGCCAGCAGACGACAAGGCGGCTACACCTTC
D gene: -
J gene: TRBJ1-2
clone size: -
V gene: TRBV6-5

CDR3 protein: CASSYGLAGETQYF
CDR3 DNA: TGTGCCAGCTCTTACGGACTTGCGGGAGAGACCCAGTACTTC
D gene: -
J gene: TRBJ2-5
clone size: -
V gene: TRBV18

CDR3 protein: CASSWRAAVEKLFF
CDR3 DNA: TGTGCCAGCAGTTGGAGAGCCGCGGTAGAAAAACTGTTTTTT
D gene: -
J gene: TRBJ1-4
clone size: once
V gene: TRBV6-2/TRBV6-3

CDR3 protein: CASSLGASGRGNIQYF
CDR3 DNA: TGCGCCAGCAGCTTGGGGGCTAGCGGGAGGGGCAACATTCAGTACTTC
D gene: TRBD2
J gene: TRBJ2-4
clone size: -
V gene: TRBV5-1

CDR3 protein: CASSPWTSNLGRKETQYF
CDR3 DNA: TGTGCCAGCAGCCCCTGGACTAGTAATCTGGGGCGGAAAGAGACCCAGTACTTC
D gene: TRBD2
J gene: TRBJ2-5
clone size: -
V gene: TRBV3-1/TRBV3-2

CDR3 protein: CASSPGGGAPYEQYF
CDR3 DNA: TGTGCCAGCAGCCCAGGAGGGGGCGCCCCCTACGAGCAGTACTTC
D gene: -
J gene: TRBJ2-7
clone size: -
V gene: TRBV7-2

CDR3 protein: CASSDRTGEAFF
CDR3 DNA: TGTGCCAGCTCAGACCGCACAGGGGAAGCTTTCTTT
D gene: -
J gene: TRBJ1-1
clone size: -
V gene: TRBV18

CDR3 protein: CSVETALDGYTF
CDR3 DNA: TGCAGCGTTGAAACAGCCCTGGATGGCTACACCTTC
D gene: -
J gene: TRBJ1-2
clone size: once
V gene: TRBV29-1

CDR3 protein: CASSPGSGLSGNTIYF
CDR3 DNA: TGTGCCAGCTCACCAGGGTCAGGACTCTCTGGAAACACCATATATTTT
D gene: -
J gene: TRBJ1-3
clone size: -
V gene: TRBV18

CDR3 protein: CAWSGTGGMREQYF
CDR3 DNA: TGTGCCTGGAGTGGGACAGGGGGGATGAGGGAGCAGTACTTC
D gene: TRBD1
J gene: TRBJ2-7
clone size: -
V gene: TRBV30

CDR3 protein: CASSPRLAGSTGELFF
CDR3 DNA: TGTGCCAGCTCACCCCGACTAGCGGGAAGCACCGGGGAGCTGTTTTTT
D gene: TRBD2
J gene: TRBJ2-2
clone size: few
V gene: TRBV18

CDR3 protein: CASSLKRDRGHPYEQYF
CDR3 DNA: TGTGCCAGCAGCTTAAAACGGGACAGGGGACATCCCTACGAGCAGTACTTC
D gene: TRBD1
J gene: TRBJ2-7
clone size: -
V gene: TRBV7-2

CDR3 protein: CASSQASGGNTIYF
CDR3 DNA: TGTGCCAGCAGCCAGGCATCTGGTGGAAACACCATATATTTT
D gene: -
J gene: TRBJ1-3
clone size: -
V gene: TRBV6-5

CDR3 protein: CASSQQELNTEAFF
CDR3 DNA: TGTGCCAGCTCACAACAGGAACTGAACACTGAAGCTTTCTTT
D gene: -
J gene: TRBJ1-1
clone size: -
V gene: TRBV18

CDR3 protein: CASSHRLDIGAYSNQPQHF
CDR3 DNA: TGCGCCAGCAGCCATCGACTGGATATAGGGGCATATAGCAATCAGCCCCAGCATTTT
D gene: -
J gene: TRBJ1-5
clone size: -
V gene: TRBV4-1

CDR3 protein: CASSPSPSYLRDEQFF
CDR3 DNA: TGTGCCAGCTCACCTTCGCCTTCCTACCTACGGGATGAGCAGTTCTTC
D gene: -
J gene: TRBJ2-1
clone size: -
V gene: TRBV18

CDR3 protein: CASRASGATMNTEAFF
CDR3 DNA: TGTGCCAGCAGAGCTTCAGGGGCGACCATGAACACTGAAGCTTTCTTT
D gene: -
J gene: TRBJ1-1
clone size: -
V gene: TRBV28

CDR3 protein: CASSQEASVSSYNEQFF
CDR3 DNA: TGCGCCAGCAGCCAAGAGGCTAGCGTTAGCTCCTACAATGAGCAGTTCTTC
D gene: -
J gene: TRBJ2-1
clone size: -
V gene: TRBV4-1

CDR3 protein: CASSPRGGLNTGELFF
CDR3 DNA: TGTGCCAGCTCACCACGAGGGGGTCTCAACACCGGGGAGCTGTTTTTT
D gene: -
J gene: TRBJ2-2
clone size: -
V gene: TRBV18

CDR3 protein: CASSLATGNEQFF
CDR3 DNA: TGTGCCAGCAGCTTAGCGACAGGGAATGAGCAGTTCTTC
D gene: TRBD1
J gene: TRBJ2-1
clone size: -
V gene: TRBV7-2

CDR3 protein: CASSGRPNYGYTF
CDR3 DNA: TGTGCCAGCAGTGGCAGGCCTAACTATGGCTACACCTTC
D gene: -
J gene: TRBJ1-2
clone size: -
V gene: TRBV28

CDR3 protein: CASSPGTADNSPLHF
CDR3 DNA: TGTGCCAGCTCACCCGGGACAGCGGATAATTCACCCCTCCACTTT
D gene: TRBD1
J gene: TRBJ1-6
clone size: few
V gene: TRBV18

CDR3 protein: CASSVDGFSYNEQFF
CDR3 DNA: TGTGCCAGCAGCGTAGACGGTTTCTCCTACAATGAGCAGTTCTTC
D gene: -
J gene: TRBJ2-1
clone size: -
V gene: TRBV9

CDR3 protein: CATSDRQGNQPQHF
CDR3 DNA: TGTGCCACCAGTGACCGACAGGGCAATCAGCCCCAGCATTTT
D gene: -
J gene: TRBJ1-5
clone size: -
V gene: TRBV24-1

CDR3 protein: CASSLPSAEQYF
CDR3 DNA: TGTGCCAGCAGCTTACCTAGCGCCGAGCAGTACTTC
D gene: -
J gene: TRBJ2-7
clone size: -
V gene: TRBV5-5

CDR3 protein: CASSVGTAHSYEQYF
CDR3 DNA: TGTGCCAGCTCCGTCGGGACAGCTCACTCCTACGAGCAGTACTTC
D gene: TRBD1
J gene: TRBJ2-7
clone size: -
V gene: TRBV18

CDR3 protein: CASSQDLTEAYEQYF
CDR3 DNA: TGTGCCAGCAGCCAAGATCTTACGGAGGCCTACGAGCAGTACTTC
D gene: -
J gene: TRBJ2-7
clone size: -
V gene: TRBV3-1/TRBV3-2

CDR3 protein: CSVVLTGHGYTF
CDR3 DNA: TGCAGCGTTGTCCTGACAGGGCATGGCTACACCTTC
D gene: TRBD1
J gene: TRBJ1-2
clone size: -
V gene: TRBV29-1

CDR3 protein: CASSPGQVEAFF
CDR3 DNA: TGTGCCAGCTCACCCGGACAGGTTGAAGCTTTCTTT
D gene: TRBD1
J gene: TRBJ1-1
clone size: -
V gene: TRBV18

CDR3 protein: CASSPGDRFTDTQYF
CDR3 DNA: TGTGCCAGTAGTCCCGGGGACAGGTTTACAGATACGCAGTATTTT
D gene: TRBD1
J gene: TRBJ2-3
clone size: -
V gene: TRBV19

CDR3 protein: CASSSGQGLMGGYTF
CDR3 DNA: TGTGCCAGCAGCTCCGGACAGGGACTAATGGGGGGCTACACCTTC
D gene: TRBD1
J gene: TRBJ1-2
clone size: -
V gene: TRBV7-2

CDR3 protein: CASGQDGQPQHF
CDR3 DNA: TGTGCCAGCGGACAGGACGGACAGCCCCAGCATTTT
D gene: TRBD1
J gene: TRBJ1-5
clone size: -
V gene: TRBV3-1/TRBV3-2

CDR3 protein: CASSFWTGVNTGELFF
CDR3 DNA: TGTGCCAGCAGCTTTTGGACAGGGGTTAACACCGGGGAGCTGTTTTTT
D gene: TRBD1
J gene: TRBJ2-2
clone size: -
V gene: TRBV5-4

CDR3 protein: CASSLGPLAGGGELFF
CDR3 DNA: TGTGCCAGCAGCTTAGGCCCTCTAGCGGGAGGAGGGGAGCTGTTTTTT
D gene: TRBD2
J gene: TRBJ2-2
clone size: -
V gene: TRBV11-2

CDR3 protein: CASSLNLSADEQFF
CDR3 DNA: TGTGCCAGCAGCTTAAATCTCAGTGCAGATGAGCAGTTCTTC
D gene: -
J gene: TRBJ2-1
clone size: -
V gene: TRBV7-2

CDR3 protein: CASSEQTGTGRAGYTF
CDR3 DNA: TGTGCCAGCAGCGAGCAGACCGGGACAGGGAGAGCTGGCTACACCTTC
D gene: TRBD1
J gene: TRBJ1-2
clone size: -
V gene: TRBV2

CDR3 protein: CASSLDGSGYEQYF
CDR3 DNA: TGCGCCAGCAGCTTGGACGGGAGTGGGTACGAGCAGTACTTC
D gene: -
J gene: TRBJ2-7
clone size: -
V gene: TRBV5-1

CDR3 protein: CASSSTGGQETQYF
CDR3 DNA: TGTGCCAGCTCATCGACAGGGGGGCAAGAGACCCAGTACTTC
D gene: TRBD1
J gene: TRBJ2-5
clone size: once
V gene: TRBV18

CDR3 protein: CAAWGLAGTDTQYF
CDR3 DNA: TGTGCCGCCTGGGGACTAGCGGGCACAGATACGCAGTATTTT
D gene: TRBD2
J gene: TRBJ2-3
clone size: -
V gene: TRBV6-5

CDR3 protein: CASGLADTQYF
CDR3 DNA: TGTGCCAGCGGTCTGGCCGATACGCAGTATTTT
D gene: -
J gene: TRBJ2-3
clone size: -
V gene: TRBV7-9

CDR3 protein: CASSLAGDRVETQYF
CDR3 DNA: TGCGCCAGCAGCTTGGCCGGAGACAGGGTTGAGACCCAGTACTTC
D gene: TRBD1
J gene: TRBJ2-5
clone size: -
V gene: TRBV5-1

CDR3 protein: CAWSGRGEQYF
CDR3 DNA: TGTGCCTGGTCTGGGAGGGGCGAGCAGTACTTC
D gene: TRBD2
J gene: TRBJ2-7
clone size: -
V gene: TRBV30

CDR3 protein: CASALGGFTEAFF
CDR3 DNA: TGTGCCAGCGCCCTGGGGGGATTCACTGAAGCTTTCTTT
D gene: -
J gene: TRBJ1-1
clone size: -
V gene: TRBV12-3/TRBV12-4

CDR3 protein: CASSLFTEAFF
CDR3 DNA: TGTGCCAGTAGTCTTTTCACTGAAGCTTTCTTT
D gene: -
J gene: TRBJ1-1
clone size: once
V gene: TRBV19

CDR3 protein: CASSLGRNTEAFF
CDR3 DNA: TGTGCCAGCAGCTTGGGTAGAAACACTGAAGCTTTCTTT
D gene: -
J gene: TRBJ1-1
clone size: -
V gene: TRBV5-6

CDR3 protein: CAIRTGVAAFF
CDR3 DNA: TGTGCCATCAGGACAGGGGTAGCGGCTTTCTTT
D gene: TRBD1
J gene: TRBJ1-1
clone size: -
V gene: TRBV10-3

CDR3 protein: CASSERQTSGNTIYF
CDR3 DNA: TGTGCCAGCAGCGAGCGACAGACCTCTGGAAACACCATATATTTT
D gene: -
J gene: TRBJ1-3
clone size: -
V gene: TRBV9

CDR3 protein: CASSRTAGGNSPLHF
CDR3 DNA: TGTGCCAGCAGCCGAACAGCGGGGGGCAATTCACCCCTCCACTTT
D gene: -
J gene: TRBJ1-6
clone size: -
V gene: TRBV11-2

CDR3 protein: CASSFSSGAYEQYF
CDR3 DNA: TGTGCCAGCAGTTTTTCTAGCGGAGCCTACGAGCAGTACTTC
D gene: TRBD2
J gene: TRBJ2-7
clone size: -
V gene: TRBV27

CDR3 protein: CASSSAGSEAFF
CDR3 DNA: TGTGCCAGCAGTAGTGCGGGTTCTGAAGCTTTCTTT
D gene: -
J gene: TRBJ1-1
clone size: -
V gene: TRBV6-5

CDR3 protein: CASSRTKEGTQYF
CDR3 DNA: TGTGCCAGCAGCAGGACCAAAGAGGGGACCCAGTACTTC
D gene: -
J gene: TRBJ2-5
clone size: -
V gene: TRBV7-2

CDR3 protein: CASSLGLAGTYEQYF
CDR3 DNA: TGCGCCAGCAGCTTGGGACTAGCGGGAACCTACGAGCAGTACTTC
D gene: TRBD2
J gene: TRBJ2-7
clone size: -
V gene: TRBV5-1

CDR3 protein: CSVEPGNTEAFF
CDR3 DNA: TGCAGCGTTGAGCCCGGGAACACTGAAGCTTTCTTT
D gene: -
J gene: TRBJ1-1
clone size: -
V gene: TRBV29-1

CDR3 protein: CASSPTGEPGELFF
CDR3 DNA: TGTGCCAGCAGCCCCACAGGGGAGCCCGGGGAGCTGTTTTTT
D gene: TRBD1
J gene: TRBJ2-2
clone size: -
V gene: TRBV6-2/TRBV6-3

CDR3 protein: CASSISPSSYNEQFF
CDR3 DNA: TGCGCCAGCAGCATTAGCCCGAGCTCCTACAATGAGCAGTTCTTC
D gene: -
J gene: TRBJ2-1
clone size: once
V gene: TRBV5-1

CDR3 protein: CASSPVQGFYGYTF
CDR3 DNA: TGTGCCAGCTCACCAGTCCAGGGGTTTTATGGCTACACCTTC
D gene: -
J gene: TRBJ1-2
clone size: -
V gene: TRBV18